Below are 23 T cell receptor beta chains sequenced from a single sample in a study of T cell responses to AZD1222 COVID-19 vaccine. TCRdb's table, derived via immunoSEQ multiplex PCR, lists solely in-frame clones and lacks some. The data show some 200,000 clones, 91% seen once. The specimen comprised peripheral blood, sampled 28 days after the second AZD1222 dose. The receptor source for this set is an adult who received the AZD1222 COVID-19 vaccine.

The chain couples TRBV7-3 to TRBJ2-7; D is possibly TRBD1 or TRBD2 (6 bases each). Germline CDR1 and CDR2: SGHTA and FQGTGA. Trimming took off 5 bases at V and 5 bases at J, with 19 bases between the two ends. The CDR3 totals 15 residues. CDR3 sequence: CASSPTGDKANEQYF. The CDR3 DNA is TGTGCCAGCAGCCCGACGGGGGACAAGGCTAACGAGCAGTACTTC.

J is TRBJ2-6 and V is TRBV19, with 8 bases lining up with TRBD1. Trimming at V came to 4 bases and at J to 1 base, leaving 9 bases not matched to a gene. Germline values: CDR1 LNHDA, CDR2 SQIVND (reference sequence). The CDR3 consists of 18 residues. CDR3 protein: CASSTRTGQRSGANVLTF. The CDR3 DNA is TGTGCCAGTAGTACCCGGACAGGGCAAAGATCTGGGGCCAACGTCCTGACTTTC.

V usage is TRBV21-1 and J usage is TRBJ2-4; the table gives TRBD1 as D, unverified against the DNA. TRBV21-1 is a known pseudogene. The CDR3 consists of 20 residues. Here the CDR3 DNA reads TGTGCCAGCCGGGACAGGGAGGGACCGTCAACCTGGGTAGCCAAAAACATTCAGTACTTC. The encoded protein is CASRDREGPSTWVAKNIQYF.

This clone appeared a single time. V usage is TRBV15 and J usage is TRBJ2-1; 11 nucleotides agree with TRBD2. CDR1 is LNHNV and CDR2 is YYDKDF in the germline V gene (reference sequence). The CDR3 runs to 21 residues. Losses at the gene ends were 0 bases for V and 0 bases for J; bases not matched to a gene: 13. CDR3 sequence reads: CATSRDLGTSGSESSYNEQFF. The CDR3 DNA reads TGTGCCACCAGCAGAGATTTGGGAACTAGCGGGAGTGAAAGCTCCTACAATGAGCAGTTCTTC.

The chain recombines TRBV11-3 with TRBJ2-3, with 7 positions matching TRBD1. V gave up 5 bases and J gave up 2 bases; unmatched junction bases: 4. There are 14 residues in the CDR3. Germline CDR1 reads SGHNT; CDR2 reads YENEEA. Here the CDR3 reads CASSPGGVTDTQYF. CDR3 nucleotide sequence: TGTGCCAGCAGCCCAGGGGGAGTCACAGATACGCAGTATTTT.

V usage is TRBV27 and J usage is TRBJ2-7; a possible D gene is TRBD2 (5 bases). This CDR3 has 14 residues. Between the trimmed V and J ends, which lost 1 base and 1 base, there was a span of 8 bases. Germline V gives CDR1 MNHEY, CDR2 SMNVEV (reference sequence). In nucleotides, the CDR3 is TGTGCCAGCAGTTTATTCCGGGATTCCTACGAGCAGTACTTC. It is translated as CASSLFRDSYEQYF.

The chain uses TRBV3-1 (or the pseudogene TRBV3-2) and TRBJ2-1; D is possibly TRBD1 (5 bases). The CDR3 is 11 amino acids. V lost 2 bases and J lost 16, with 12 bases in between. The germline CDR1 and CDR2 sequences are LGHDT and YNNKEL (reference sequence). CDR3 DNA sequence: TGTGCCAGCAGCCAATACAGGTCCCAATTCTTC. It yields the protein CASSQYRSQFF.

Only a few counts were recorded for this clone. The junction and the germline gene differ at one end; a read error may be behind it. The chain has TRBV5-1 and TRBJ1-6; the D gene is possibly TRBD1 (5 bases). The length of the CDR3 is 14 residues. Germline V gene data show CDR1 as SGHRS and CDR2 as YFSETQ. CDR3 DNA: TGCGCCAGCACCTTGACAGAGTATAATTCACCCCTCCACTTT. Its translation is CASTLTEYNSPLHF.

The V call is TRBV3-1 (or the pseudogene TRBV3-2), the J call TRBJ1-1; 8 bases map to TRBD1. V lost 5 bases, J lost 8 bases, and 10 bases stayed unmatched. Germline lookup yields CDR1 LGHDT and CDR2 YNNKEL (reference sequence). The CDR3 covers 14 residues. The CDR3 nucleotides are TGTGCCAGCAGCTTTGGACAGGGCTTATTGGAAGCTTTCTTT. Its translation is CASSFGQGLLEAFF.

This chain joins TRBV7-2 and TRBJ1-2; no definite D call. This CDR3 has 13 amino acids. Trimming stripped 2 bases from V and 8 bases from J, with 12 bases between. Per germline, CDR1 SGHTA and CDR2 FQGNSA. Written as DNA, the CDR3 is TGTGCCAGCAGCTTACCCCAACAGCGCGGCTACACCTTC. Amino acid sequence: CASSLPQQRGYTF. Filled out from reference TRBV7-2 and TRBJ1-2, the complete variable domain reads GAGVSQSPSNKVTEKGKDVELRCDPISGHTALYWYRQSLGQGLEFLIYFQGNSAPDKSGLPSDRFSAERTGGSVSTLTIQRTQQEDSAVYLCASSLPQQRGYTFGSGTRLTVV.

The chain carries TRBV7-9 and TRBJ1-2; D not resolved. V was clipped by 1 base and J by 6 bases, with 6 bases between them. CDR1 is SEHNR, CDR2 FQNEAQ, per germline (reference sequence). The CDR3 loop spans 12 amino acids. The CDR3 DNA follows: TGTGCCAGCAGCTTAGGCAGAGATGGCTACACCTTC. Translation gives CASSLGRDGYTF.

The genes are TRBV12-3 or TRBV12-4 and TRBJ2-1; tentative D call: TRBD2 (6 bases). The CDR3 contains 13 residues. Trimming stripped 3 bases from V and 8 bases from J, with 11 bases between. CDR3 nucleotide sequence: TGTGCCAGCAGTTTCACTAGCAGGCATGAGCAGTTCTTC. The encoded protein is CASSFTSRHEQFF.

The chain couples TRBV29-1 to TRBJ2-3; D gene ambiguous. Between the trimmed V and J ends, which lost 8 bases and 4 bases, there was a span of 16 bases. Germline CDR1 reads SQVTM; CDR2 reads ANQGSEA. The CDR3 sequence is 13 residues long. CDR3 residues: CSMRSSTPDTQYF. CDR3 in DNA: TGCAGCATGCGGTCTTCCACCCCAGATACGCAGTATTTT.

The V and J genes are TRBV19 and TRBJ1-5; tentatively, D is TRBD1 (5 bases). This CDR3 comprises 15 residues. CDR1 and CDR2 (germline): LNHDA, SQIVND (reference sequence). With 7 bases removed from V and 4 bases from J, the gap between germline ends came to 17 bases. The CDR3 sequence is CASKVTDFRNQPQHF. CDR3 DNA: TGTGCCAGTAAGGTGACAGATTTTAGGAATCAGCCCCAGCATTTT. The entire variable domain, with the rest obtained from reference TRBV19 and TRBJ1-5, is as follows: DGGITQSPKYLFRKEGQNVTLSCEQNLNHDAMYWYRQDPGQGLRLIYYSQIVNDFQKGDIAEGYSVSREKKESFPLTVTSAQKNPTAFYLCASKVTDFRNQPQHFGDGTRLSIL.

Here the CDR3 DNA reads TGTGCCAGCAGCTTGGAGCAGTACACTGAAGCTTTCTTT. Amino acid sequence: CASSLEQYTEAFF. The genes are TRBV5-4 and TRBJ1-1; D ambiguous. The CDR3 is 13 residues long. Germline V gives CDR1 SGHNT, CDR2 YYREEE (reference sequence). Trimming shortened V by 0 bases and J by 3 bases, and 6 bases separated the two germline ends.

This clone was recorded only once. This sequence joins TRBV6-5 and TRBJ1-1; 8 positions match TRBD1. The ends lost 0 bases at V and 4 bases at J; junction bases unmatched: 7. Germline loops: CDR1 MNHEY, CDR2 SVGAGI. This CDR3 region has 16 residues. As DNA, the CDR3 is TGTGCCAGCAGTTACTCGGCAGGGGGCCCGGGCACTGAAGCTTTCTTT. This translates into CASSYSAGGPGTEAFF.

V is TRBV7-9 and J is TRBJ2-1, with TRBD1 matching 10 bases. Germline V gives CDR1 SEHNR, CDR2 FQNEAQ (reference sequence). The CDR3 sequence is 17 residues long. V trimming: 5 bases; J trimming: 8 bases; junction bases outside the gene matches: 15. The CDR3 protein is CASSTSRVGQGIDEQFF. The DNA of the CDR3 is TGTGCCAGCAGCACCTCGCGGGTGGGACAGGGGATCGATGAGCAGTTCTTC. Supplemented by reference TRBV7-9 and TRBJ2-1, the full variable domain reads DTGVSQNPRHKITKRGQNVTFRCDPISEHNRLYWYRQTLGQGPEFLTYFQNEAQLEKSRLLSDRFSAERPKGSFSTLEIQRTEQGDSAMYLCASSTSRVGQGIDEQFFGPGTRLTVL.

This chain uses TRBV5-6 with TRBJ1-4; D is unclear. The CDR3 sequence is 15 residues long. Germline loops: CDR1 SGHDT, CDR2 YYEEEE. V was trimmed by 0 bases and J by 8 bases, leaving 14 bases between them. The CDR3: CASSLGQAGGEKLFF. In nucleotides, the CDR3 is TGTGCCAGCAGCTTGGGTCAGGCAGGAGGGGAAAAACTGTTTTTT. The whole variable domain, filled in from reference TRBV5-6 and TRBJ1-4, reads DAGVTQSPTHLIKTRGQQVTLRCSPKSGHDTVSWYQQALGQGPQFIFQYYEEEERQRGNFPDRFSGHQFPNYSSELNVNALLLGDSALYLCASSLGQAGGEKLFFGSGTQLSVL.

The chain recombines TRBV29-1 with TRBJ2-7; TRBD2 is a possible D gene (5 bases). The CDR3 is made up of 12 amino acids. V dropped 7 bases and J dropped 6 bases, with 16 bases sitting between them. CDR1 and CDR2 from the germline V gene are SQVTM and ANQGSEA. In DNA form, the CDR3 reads TGCAGCGGCGGCAACCCCAGCGGCGAGCAGTACTTC. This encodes CSGGNPSGEQYF.

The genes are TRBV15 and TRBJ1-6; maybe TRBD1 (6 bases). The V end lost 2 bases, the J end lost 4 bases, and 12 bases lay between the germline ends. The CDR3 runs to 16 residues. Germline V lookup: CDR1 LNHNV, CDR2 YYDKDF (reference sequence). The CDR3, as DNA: TGTGCCACCAGCAGACCCCGACAGGCTTATAATTCACCCCTCCACTTT. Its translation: CATSRPRQAYNSPLHF.

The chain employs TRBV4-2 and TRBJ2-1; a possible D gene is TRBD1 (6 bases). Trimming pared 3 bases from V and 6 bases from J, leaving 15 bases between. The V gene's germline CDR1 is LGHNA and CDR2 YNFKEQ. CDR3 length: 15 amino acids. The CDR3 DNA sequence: TGTGCCAGCAGCCAGGCAGGGGCACTACTCAATGAGCAGTTCTTC. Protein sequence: CASSQAGALLNEQFF.

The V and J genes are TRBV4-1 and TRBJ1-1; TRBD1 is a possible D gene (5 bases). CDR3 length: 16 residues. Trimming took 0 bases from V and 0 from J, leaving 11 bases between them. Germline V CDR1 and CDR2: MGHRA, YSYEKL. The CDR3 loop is CASSQDGTPVNTEAFF. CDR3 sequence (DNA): TGCGCCAGCAGCCAAGACGGGACCCCTGTGAACACTGAAGCTTTCTTT.

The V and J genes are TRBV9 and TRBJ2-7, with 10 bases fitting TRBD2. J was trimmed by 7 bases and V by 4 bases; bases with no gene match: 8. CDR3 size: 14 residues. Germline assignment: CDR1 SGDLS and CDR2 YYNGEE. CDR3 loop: CASSPVAGGSEQYF. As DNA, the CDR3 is TGTGCCAGCAGCCCCGTAGCGGGGGGAAGTGAGCAGTACTTC.